A selection of T cell receptor beta chains follows, all from one sample in a study of control samples from healthy donors and cancer patients. Assay: immunoSEQ multiplex PCR; the TCRdb copy retains only in-frame clones and omits some. In the table there are about 90,000 clones, around nine tenths of which are singletons. The sample was blood. Source of these receptors: a woman under 30 in good health. Both conserved end residues are part of each CDR3. A D gene is named only where the DNA matches it firmly. Clone size is stated in some rows and not others, as once, few, many or a class when expanded.

cdr3_aa | cdr3_nt | d_call | clone_size | j_call | v_call
CASSLFSGQGLDQPQHF | TGTGCCAGCAGCCTTTTTTCCGGACAGGGTCTAGATCAGCCCCAGCATTTT | TRBD1 | . | TRBJ1-5 | TRBV7-8
CASSYWTGVGNTIYF | TGTGCCAGCAGCTACTGGACAGGGGTTGGAAACACCATATATTTT | TRBD1 | . | TRBJ1-3 | TRBV7-2
CASSQVRGQDNQPQHF | TGTGCCAGCAGCCAAGTACGGGGACAGGACAATCAGCCCCAGCATTTT | TRBD1 | . | TRBJ1-5 | TRBV4-2
CASRGNGPQHF | TGTGCCAGCAGGGGCAATGGGCCCCAGCATTTT | . | . | TRBJ1-5 | TRBV27
CASSLGAEAFF | TGTGCCAGCAGCTTGGGGGCAGAAGCTTTCTTT | . | . | TRBJ1-1 | TRBV5-6
CASSEGGVGTEAFF | TGTGCCAGCAGTGAAGGGGGTGTTGGCACTGAAGCTTTCTTT | . | . | TRBJ1-1 | TRBV2
CASSPPGLAGGGTYEQYF | TGTGCCAGCTCACCGCCGGGACTAGCGGGTGGTGGCACCTACGAGCAGTACTTC | TRBD2 | . | TRBJ2-7 | TRBV18
CASSDSGTGGYTF | TGTGCCAGCAGTGACTCGGGAACCGGTGGCTACACCTTC | . | . | TRBJ1-2 | TRBV6-4
CASSARGPSGERGEAFF | TGTGCCAGCAGCGCGAGGGGCCCTTCAGGGGAAAGGGGTGAAGCTTTCTTT | . | . | TRBJ1-1 | TRBV9
CASRRGSGYNYGYTF | TGTGCCAGCAGACGTGGGTCGGGGTATAACTATGGCTACACCTTC | . | . | TRBJ1-2 | TRBV7-2
CASSFSPGTSTDTQYF | TGTGCCAGCAGCTTTTCACCAGGGACTAGCACAGATACGCAGTATTTT | . | . | TRBJ2-3 | TRBV7-9
CASRNDGYEQFF | TGTGCCAGCAGGAACGATGGGTATGAGCAGTTCTTC | . | once | TRBJ2-1 | TRBV6-5
CASSTISGSYNEQFF | TGTGCCAGCAGCACAATATCCGGCTCCTACAATGAGCAGTTCTTC | . | . | TRBJ2-1 | TRBV11-2
CASSLGVNTEAFF | TGTGCCAGCAGCTTAGGGGTTAACACTGAAGCTTTCTTT | . | . | TRBJ1-1 | TRBV11-3
CASSEQGREKLFF | TGTGCCAGCAGTGAACAGGGTAGAGAAAAACTGTTTTTT | . | . | TRBJ1-4 | TRBV2
CASSRTGEDTEAFF | TGCGCCAGCAGTCGAACAGGGGAGGACACTGAAGCTTTCTTT | TRBD1 | . | TRBJ1-1 | TRBV5-1
CASSRTSGGVETQYF | TGTGCCAGCAGCCGGACTAGCGGGGGGGTTGAGACCCAGTACTTC | TRBD2 | once | TRBJ2-5 | TRBV11-2
CASQSRDRDVSGYTF | TGTGCCAGCCAAAGCCGGGACAGGGATGTATCTGGCTACACCTTC | TRBD1 | . | TRBJ1-2 | TRBV18
CASSARQDYEQYF | TGTGCCAGCAGCGCCAGGCAGGACTACGAGCAGTACTTC | . | once | TRBJ2-7 | TRBV9
CASSQAFSGSTYEQYF | TGTGCCAGCAGCCAAGCGTTTTCCGGCTCTACCTACGAGCAGTACTTC | . | . | TRBJ2-7 | TRBV4-2
CATSRGPSGGQNEQFF | TGTGCCACCAGCAGGGGGCCTAGCGGGGGTCAAAATGAGCAGTTCTTC | TRBD2 | . | TRBJ2-1 | TRBV15
CASSVPTSGGPSPYEQYF | TGTGCCAGCAGCGTGCCGACTAGCGGGGGGCCCTCGCCCTACGAGCAGTACTTC | TRBD2 | . | TRBJ2-7 | TRBV11-2
CASSYQFNEKLFF | TGTGCCAGCAGTTACCAGTTTAATGAAAAACTGTTTTTT | . | . | TRBJ1-4 | TRBV6-5
CASRSGTGANEKLFF | TGTGCCAGCAGATCCGGGACAGGGGCTAATGAAAAACTGTTTTTT | TRBD1 | few | TRBJ1-4 | TRBV7-9
CASSQDTDQPQHF | TGTGCCAGCAGCCAAGATACAGATCAGCCCCAGCATTTT | . | . | TRBJ1-5 | TRBV3-1/TRBV3-2
CASRLWGPNGYTF | TGTGCCAGCAGGCTATGGGGCCCAAATGGCTACACCTTC | . | . | TRBJ1-2 | TRBV6-9
CASSPQGWDGYTF | TGTGCCAGCAGCCCCCAGGGGTGGGATGGCTACACCTTC | . | . | TRBJ1-2 | TRBV5-8
CASRDLRGGRETQYF | TGTGCCAGCAGGGACTTGCGGGGGGGCCGAGAGACCCAGTACTTC | TRBD2 | . | TRBJ2-5 | TRBV6-5
CASSTAKNTEAFF | TGTGCCAGCAGCACGGCTAAGAACACTGAAGCTTTCTTT | . | . | TRBJ1-1 | TRBV2
CASSFSRTSTDTQYF | TGTGCCAGCAGCTTTTCTCGGACGAGCACAGATACGCAGTATTTT | . | . | TRBJ2-3 | TRBV5-5
CSVMAGGSTLSTEAFF | TGCAGCGTAATGGCAGGGGGGAGCACCCTGTCCACTGAAGCTTTCTTT | TRBD1 | once | TRBJ1-1 | TRBV29-1
CASSDLTGGLVNTEAFF | TGCGCCAGCAGCGACTTGACAGGGGGTTTAGTGAACACTGAAGCTTTCTTT | TRBD1 | . | TRBJ1-1 | TRBV5-1
CASSDGTGGVEKLFF | TGTGCCAGCAGTGATGGGACAGGGGGCGTTGAAAAACTGTTTTTT | TRBD1 | few | TRBJ1-4 | TRBV6-1
CASSFEGAGTGELFF | TGTGCCAGCAGCTTCGAGGGGGCCGGCACCGGGGAGCTGTTTTTT | TRBD1 | . | TRBJ2-2 | TRBV7-7
CASSSTGVQYF | TGTGCCAGCAGTTCTACAGGAGTGCAGTACTTC | . | . | TRBJ2-7 | TRBV6-5
CASSTGQSQEPQHF | TGTGCCAGTAGTACTGGACAGTCCCAGGAGCCCCAGCATTTT | . | . | TRBJ1-5 | TRBV19
CASSPSGLGQAGRYEQYF | TGTGCCAGCAGTCCCTCCGGGCTGGGACAGGCAGGACGCTACGAGCAGTACTTC | TRBD1 | . | TRBJ2-7 | TRBV6-6
CASTPFSSGLREQYF | TGTGCCAGCACCCCTTTTTCTTCCGGGCTTAGGGAGCAGTACTTC | . | . | TRBJ2-7 | TRBV9
CASSYSGQARFYGYTF | TGTGCCAGCAGCTACTCCGGGCAGGCGAGATTCTATGGCTACACCTTC | . | . | TRBJ1-2 | TRBV7-2
CASSPGTGIFYEQYF | TGCGCCAGCAGCCCCGGTACCGGGATCTTCTACGAGCAGTACTTC | . | . | TRBJ2-7 | TRBV5-1